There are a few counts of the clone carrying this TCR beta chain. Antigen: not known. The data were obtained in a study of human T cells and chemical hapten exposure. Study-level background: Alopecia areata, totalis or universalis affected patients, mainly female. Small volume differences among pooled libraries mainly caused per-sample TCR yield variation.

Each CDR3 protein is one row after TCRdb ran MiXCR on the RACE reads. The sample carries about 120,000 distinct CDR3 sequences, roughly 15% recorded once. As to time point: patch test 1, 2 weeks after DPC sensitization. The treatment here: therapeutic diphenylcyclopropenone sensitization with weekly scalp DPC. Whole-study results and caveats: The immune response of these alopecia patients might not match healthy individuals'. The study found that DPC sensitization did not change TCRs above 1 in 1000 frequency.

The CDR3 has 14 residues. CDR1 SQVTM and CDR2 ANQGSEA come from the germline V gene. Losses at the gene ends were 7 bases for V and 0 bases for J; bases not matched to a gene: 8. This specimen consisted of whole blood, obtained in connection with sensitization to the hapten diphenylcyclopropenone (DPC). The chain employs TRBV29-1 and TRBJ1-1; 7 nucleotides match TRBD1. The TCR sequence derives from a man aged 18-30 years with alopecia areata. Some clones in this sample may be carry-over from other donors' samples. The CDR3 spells CSAPTQGVNTEAFF. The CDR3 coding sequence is TGCAGCGCCCCGACGCAGGGGGTGAACACTGAAGCTTTCTTT.